This is a list of T cell receptor beta chains from one sample in a study of blood T cell repertoires in COVID-19. Repertoires were generated with immunoSEQ multiplex PCR, while TCRdb's copy carries only in-frame clones and drops some. In the table there are hundreds of thousands of clones, around 86% of which are singletons. Sequenced material: PBMCs or T cells enriched from blood (not recorded which). The origin of the receptors is a man between 35 and 55 years old who had recovered from COVID-19. Both conserved end residues are part of each CDR3. The D gene is left open where the match is weak. Clone size, where shown, is once, few, many, or a class for clones that have expanded.

size	V	J	D	DNA	CDR3
NA	TRBV28	TRBJ1-1	NA	TGTGCCAGCAGTTTATTAGGGGGGGCTGAAGCTTTCTTT	CASSLLGGAEAFF
once	TRBV6-4	TRBJ1-2	NA	TGTGCCAGGGACTCAGGCGCCTTCGGGGGCTACACCTTC	CARDSGAFGGYTF
NA	TRBV6-1	TRBJ1-6	TRBD1	TGTGCCAGCAGTGAAGCGAGACAGGGAAATTCACCCCTCCACTTT	CASSEARQGNSPLHF
NA	TRBV3-1/TRBV3-2	TRBJ1-1	NA	TGTGCCAGCAGCCCCTGGGCAGGGGCGAACACTGAAGCTTTCTTT	CASSPWAGANTEAFF
NA	TRBV20-1	TRBJ2-1	TRBD1	TGCAGTGCTAGTGTTGGCAGGGACAGGCTAGTCGATAATGAGCAGTTCTTC	CSASVGRDRLVDNEQFF
once	TRBV30	TRBJ1-3	TRBD1	TGTGCCTGGAGTGTGTGGGGACAGGGAGCGGACACCATATATTTT	CAWSVWGQGADTIYF
once	TRBV2	TRBJ2-2	NA	TGTGCCAGCGCAACAGGGAGCGACACCGGGGAGCTGTTTTTT	CASATGSDTGELFF
NA	TRBV2	TRBJ2-7	TRBD1	TGTGCCAGCAGCCGAACCGGGACAGGGGTGGACTACGAGCAGTACTTC	CASSRTGTGVDYEQYF
NA	TRBV28	TRBJ2-7	TRBD2	TGTGCCAGCACAGCGGGAGTTGACGAGCAGTACTTC	CASTAGVDEQYF
once	TRBV5-1	TRBJ2-7	TRBD1	TGCGCCAGCAGCCACGGAGGCAGGGGGCAAATCTACGAGCAGTACTTC	CASSHGGRGQIYEQYF
NA	TRBV7-2	TRBJ2-1	TRBD2	TGTGCCACGACCCCCGGGGGGTCCGATTATTTTGAGCAGTTCTTC	CATTPGGSDYFEQFF
NA	TRBV19	TRBJ2-3	NA	TGTGCCAGTAGTATAGTAGGGGGTACTAGCACAGATACGCAGTATTTT	CASSIVGGTSTDTQYF
NA	TRBV9	TRBJ2-7	NA	TGTGCCAGCAGCGCGGGTCCCTCCTACGAGCAGTACTTC	CASSAGPSYEQYF
NA	TRBV29-1	TRBJ2-7	TRBD2	TGCAGCGTTGAAGGAGGGAGACTAGCGGCCTACGAGCAGTACTTC	CSVEGGRLAAYEQYF
NA	TRBV7-6	TRBJ1-4	NA	TGTGCCAGCAGCTCACAGGTTAATGAAAAACTGTTTTTT	CASSSQVNEKLFF
NA	TRBV11-2	TRBJ2-3	NA	TGTGCCAGCAGCTTAGGCGGATTTAGAGGTGCAGATACGCAGTATTTT	CASSLGGFRGADTQYF
NA	TRBV9	TRBJ1-5	TRBD1	TGTGCCAGCAGCCCCCGGACAGGGCGGTATAGCAATCAGCCCCAGCATTTT	CASSPRTGRYSNQPQHF
NA	TRBV7-8	TRBJ1-2	TRBD1	TGTGCCAGCAGCTTAGCGACCGGACAGGGAGGTTTCGGGGGCTACACCTTC	CASSLATGQGGFGGYTF
few	TRBV6-5	TRBJ1-1	NA	TGTGCCAGCAGTTACGGCAGGGCTTCTTTCGGAGGGTGGACTTTCTTT	CASSYGRASFGGWTFF
NA	TRBV7-2	TRBJ2-7	TRBD1	TGTGCCAGCAGCCCATGGGGGGGACAGGGGGCACGCGAGCAGTACTTC	CASSPWGGQGAREQYF
NA	TRBV3-1/TRBV3-2	TRBJ1-5	NA	TGTGCAGCGCGAAATCAGCCCCAGCATTTT	CAARNQPQHF
NA	TRBV6-4	TRBJ1-6	NA	TGTGCCAGCAGTGATACAGCCCAAGGTGCACCCCTCCACTTT	CASSDTAQGAPLHF
NA	TRBV15	TRBJ1-2	TRBD1	TGTGCCACCAGCAGAGATTCTATGACAGGGTCTAATGGCTACACCTTC	CATSRDSMTGSNGYTF
NA	TRBV6-7	TRBJ1-6	NA	TGTGCCAGCAGTTACACACGAGGCGCAGGGGCAAATTCACCCCTCCACTTT	CASSYTRGAGANSPLHF
NA	TRBV27	TRBJ2-7	TRBD1	TGTGCCAGCAGTCCTGGGACAGGGTTGAGCGAGCAGTACTTC	CASSPGTGLSEQYF
few	TRBV28	TRBJ1-1	TRBD1	TGTGCCAGCATGATAGGACAGGGCAACACTGAAGCTTTCTTT	CASMIGQGNTEAFF
NA	TRBV12-3/TRBV12-4	TRBJ1-2	NA	TGTGCCAGCAGTTTTGAGGACACGACTGGCTACACCTTC	CASSFEDTTGYTF